Listed below are T cell receptor beta chains from one sample, sequenced in a study of beta chain features in type 1 diabetes. Only in-frame clones appear in the TCRdb table, and some are missing; sequencing was by immunoSEQ multiplex PCR. In the table there are hundreds of thousands of clones, roughly a sixth of which are singletons. Sequenced material: naive CD4+ T cells from blood. Source of these receptors: a man aged 18 to 29 in good health. The CDR3 runs from the conserved cysteine through the conserved F or W. The D gene is left open where the match is weak. Part of the rows lack a size; the others show once, few, many or a class for expanded clones.

clone size	D gene	J gene	V gene	CDR3 DNA	CDR3 protein
-	-	TRBJ2-6	TRBV11-2	TGTGCCAGCAGCCCTTACAGGGCTGGGGCCAACGTCCTGACTTTC	CASSPYRAGANVLTF
few	TRBD1	TRBJ2-7	TRBV2	TGTGCCAGCCGTGGACAGGTTACCTCCTACGAGCAGTACTTC	CASRGQVTSYEQYF
-	TRBD1	TRBJ2-7	TRBV5-6	TGTGCTAGCAGCAGGAGGACAGGCCGACCCTACGAGCAGTACTTC	CASSRRTGRPYEQYF
few	-	TRBJ2-6	TRBV18	TGTGCCAGCTCATCACCCCGCTCTGGGGCCAACGTCCTGACTTTC	CASSSPRSGANVLTF
-	TRBD1	TRBJ1-1	TRBV13	TGTGCCAGCAGCAGGACAGGGAGGGCGAACACTGAAGCTTTCTTT	CASSRTGRANTEAFF
-	-	TRBJ1-1	TRBV7-9	TGTGCCAGCAGCTTAATCACAGCTGCTGAAGCTTTCTTT	CASSLITAAEAFF
-	-	TRBJ2-7	TRBV18	TGTGCCAGCTCATCGCGGACAGTCCTCTCCTACGAGCAGTACTTC	CASSSRTVLSYEQYF
few	-	TRBJ2-7	TRBV4-3	TGCGCCAGCAGCCAAGGATCGACAGTGCTCTCGGGAGCCTACGAGCAGTACTTC	CASSQGSTVLSGAYEQYF
once	-	TRBJ1-2	TRBV4-1	TGCGCCAGCAGCCAAGAGGTAACAGGGCGAAGCTATGGCTACACCTTC	CASSQEVTGRSYGYTF
-	-	TRBJ2-3	TRBV18	TGTGCCAGCTCACCGGGAATAGGGGTATGGACAGATACGCAGTATTTT	CASSPGIGVWTDTQYF
few	TRBD1	TRBJ2-7	TRBV7-6	TGTGCCAGCAGCCCTCGACAGGGGTTGGGCGAGCAGTACTTC	CASSPRQGLGEQYF
few	TRBD1	TRBJ2-2	TRBV7-9	TGTGCCAGCAGCCGGGACAGAGACACCGGGGAGCTGTTTTTT	CASSRDRDTGELFF
-	TRBD1	TRBJ2-7	TRBV18	TGTGCCAGCTCACAGGGGACAGGGGGGTCCTACGAGCAGTACTTC	CASSQGTGGSYEQYF
-	-	TRBJ1-3	TRBV7-9	TGTGCCAGCAGGCCCTCTGGAAACACCATATATTTT	CASRPSGNTIYF
few	-	TRBJ2-2	TRBV5-4	TGTGCCAGCAGCTTGGCGTTGGCTGCTAAGCGGGAGCTGTTTTTT	CASSLALAAKRELFF
-	-	TRBJ1-2	TRBV5-4	TGTGCCAGCAGCCTTGGATCAGGCGTTCTAAACTATGGCTACACCTTC	CASSLGSGVLNYGYTF
-	-	TRBJ2-5	TRBV2	TGTGCCAGCAGTGAGCAAGAGAGGGAGTACTTC	CASSEQEREYF
-	-	TRBJ2-3	TRBV5-4	TGTGCCAGCAGCTTCAGGAGGGACACAGATACGCAGTATTTT	CASSFRRDTDTQYF
-	TRBD2	TRBJ2-1	TRBV4-2	TGTGCCAGCAGCCAAGTTGCCGGGGGGGCCTCAGATTACAATGAGCAGTTCTTC	CASSQVAGGASDYNEQFF
few	-	TRBJ1-4	TRBV21-1	TGTGCCAGGGCACTTCTAACTAATGAAAAACTGTTTTTT	CARALLTNEKLFF